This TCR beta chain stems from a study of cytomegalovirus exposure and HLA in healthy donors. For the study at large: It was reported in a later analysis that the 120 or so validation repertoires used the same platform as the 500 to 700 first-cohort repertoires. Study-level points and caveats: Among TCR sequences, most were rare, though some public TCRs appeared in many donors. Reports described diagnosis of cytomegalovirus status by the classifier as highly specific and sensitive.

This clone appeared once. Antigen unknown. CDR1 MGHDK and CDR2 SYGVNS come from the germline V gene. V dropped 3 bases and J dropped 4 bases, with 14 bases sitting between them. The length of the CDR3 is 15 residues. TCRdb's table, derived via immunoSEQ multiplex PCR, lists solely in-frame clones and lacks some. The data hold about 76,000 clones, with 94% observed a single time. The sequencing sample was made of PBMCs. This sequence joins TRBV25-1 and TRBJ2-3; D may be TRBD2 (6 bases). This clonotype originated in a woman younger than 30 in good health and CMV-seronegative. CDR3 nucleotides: TGTGCCAGCAGTGACTCAGGGAGGATCCCAGATACGCAGTATTTT. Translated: CASSDSGRIPDTQYF.